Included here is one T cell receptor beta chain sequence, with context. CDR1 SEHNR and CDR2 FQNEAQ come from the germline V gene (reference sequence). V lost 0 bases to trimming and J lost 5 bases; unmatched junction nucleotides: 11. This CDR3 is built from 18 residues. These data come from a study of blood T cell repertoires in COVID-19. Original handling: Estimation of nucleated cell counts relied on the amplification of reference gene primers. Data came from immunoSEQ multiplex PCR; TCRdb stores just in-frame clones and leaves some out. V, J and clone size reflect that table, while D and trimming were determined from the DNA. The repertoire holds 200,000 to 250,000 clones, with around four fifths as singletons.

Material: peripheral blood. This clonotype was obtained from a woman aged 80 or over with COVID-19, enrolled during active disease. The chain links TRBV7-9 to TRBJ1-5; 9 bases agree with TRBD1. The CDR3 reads CASSLALFEDRGDQPQHF. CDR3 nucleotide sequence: TGTGCCAGCAGCTTAGCATTGTTTGAGGACAGGGGCGATCAGCCCCAGCATTTT.